The next 3 T cell receptor beta chains were all read from a single sample in a study of CD8 T cells in Susac syndrome (dated by TCRdb to the late 2010s). Library construction relied on the immunoSEQ multiplex PCR assay. RNA was extracted with the RNeasy kit and 0.5 to 1 ug was reverse transcribed using random hexamers. TCRdb ran its own pipeline on the public reads, namely fastp trimming at Q25 and MiXCR clone calling, and kept in-frame beta chains. Rows are unified per CDR3 protein, each entry keeping the most common DNA and genes. The table for this sample lists 180,000 or so distinct CDR3 sequences; roughly 95% of them were counted only once. The ten largest clones add up to 0.095% to 0.12% of the sample. Sequencing input: CD4+ T cells from PBMCs. Every receptor here comes from a human donor in good health.

The rearrangement links TRBV5-1 to TRBJ2-5; D gene ambiguous. Per the germline V gene, CDR1 is SGHRS and CDR2 is YFSETQ. V lost 1 base to trimming and J lost 2 bases, with 12 bases between them. The CDR3 length is 15 residues. CDR3: CASSLSGLGQETQYF. As DNA, the CDR3 is TGCGCCAGCAGCTTGTCCGGATTGGGGCAAGAGACCCAGTACTTC.

The gene calls are TRBV9 and TRBJ2-6, with TRBD2 matching 10 bases. This CDR3 contains 18 residues. V shed 2 bases, J shed 1 base, and the junction held 6 bases outside the gene matches. The germline gives CDR1 SGDLS, CDR2 YYNGEE. CDR3 region: CASSVLAGVDSGANVLTF. In DNA form, the CDR3 reads TGTGCCAGCAGCGTTCTAGCGGGGGTGGATTCTGGGGCCAACGTCCTGACTTTC.

This chain links TRBV19 with TRBJ2-3, with TRBD2 matching over 10 bases. CDR3 length: 14 residues. V shed 10 bases and J 0 bases; nucleotides not matched to a gene: 4. CDR1 is LNHDA and CDR2 is SQIVND in the germline V gene (reference sequence). The CDR3 loop reads CATSGLASTDTQYF. The CDR3 DNA is TGTGCCACTTCGGGACTAGCGAGCACAGATACGCAGTATTTT.